These T cell receptor beta chains were read from a single sample in a study of CD8+ T cells in alopecia areata. Clones were read by immunoSEQ multiplex PCR, and TCRdb kept only the in-frame ones, dropping some. The sample has approximately 190,000 clones, nearly 60% seen once. The input for sequencing was CD4+ T cells sorted from blood, taken at week 24, from a patient treated with tofacitinib. These receptors all stem from a human donor with alopecia areata. The conserved cysteine and the conserved F or W are not part of the CDR3 here. Only part of the rows carry a size: once, few, many, or a class if the clone is expanded.

clone_size	v_call	j_call	cdr3_aa
NA	TRBV19	TRBJ1-2	ASNKGFDYGYT
NA	TRBV13	TRBJ2-7	ASSLEGYEQY
many	TRBV4-1	TRBJ2-7	ASSQDRGGRRVHEQY
NA	TRBV29-1	TRBJ2-7	SVHTRQGYEQY
few	TRBV4-2	TRBJ2-5	ASSQGNGGGAVETQY
NA	TRBV6-5	TRBJ2-1	ATKGTSVLEQF
NA	TRBV6-6	TRBJ2-7	ATADRGSEQY
NA	TRBV30	TRBJ2-1	AWSVRDEQF
few	TRBV5-4	TRBJ2-7	ASSLSGGDEQY
few	TRBV2	TRBJ2-1	ASSDFRRGEQF
NA	TRBV7-2	TRBJ2-2	ASSLAVVTGELF
NA	TRBV7-2	TRBJ2-7	ASSVPRVFGNEQY
NA	TRBV5-1	TRBJ2-3	ASSPLTSGGADTQY
NA	TRBV30	TRBJ2-1	AWIPAGGHYNEQF
once	TRBV5-1	TRBJ1-2	ASSRGQRDGYT
NA	TRBV7-6	TRBJ1-2	ASSPSGGSYGYT
NA	TRBV10-3	TRBJ2-5	AISVAETQY
few	TRBV20-1	TRBJ2-7	STDRGYEQY
NA	TRBV5-1	TRBJ2-3	ASSLGESTDTQY
NA	TRBV25-1	TRBJ2-5	ASSDTGGMETQY
few	TRBV25-1	TRBJ2-7	ASSKTGGSYEQY
few	TRBV29-1	TRBJ2-5	SVDSVSQY
NA	TRBV7-2	TRBJ1-4	ASSTATGSNEKLF
few	TRBV5-1	TRBJ2-3	ASTLAGGITDTQY
few	TRBV5-1	TRBJ2-5	ASGIGGTQETQY
NA	TRBV27	TRBJ2-7	ASSYGTSGRGEQY
NA	TRBV7-2	TRBJ1-5	ASSLVPQAGNQPQH
once	TRBV27	TRBJ2-5	ASSLLAQQETQY
NA	TRBV11-1	TRBJ2-3	ASSLVGGPGGTDTQY
few	TRBV7-2	TRBJ2-1	ASSLSGLAGGMSNEQF
NA	TRBV7-9	TRBJ1-5	ASSLDDQPQH
NA	TRBV5-4	TRBJ1-2	ASSLLGDTNYGYT
NA	TRBV5-1	TRBJ2-7	ASSGSLAGFDEQY
NA	TRBV5-1	TRBJ2-3	ASSLVAAAGTDTQY